A selection of T cell receptor beta chains follows, all from one sample in a study of T cell changes during pregnancy in multiple sclerosis. Generated by immunoSEQ multiplex PCR, the TCRdb table keeps only in-frame clones and is missing some. The repertoire includes approximately 40,000 clones, roughly 87% of them detected once, and roughly 0.5% sits in the top ten. The sample in question was CD4+ T cells from peripheral blood mononuclear cells, obtained in the first trimester of pregnancy. These receptor sequences come from a female donor with multiple sclerosis, enrolled in a pregnancy study. Both conserved end residues are part of each CDR3. D genes are given only for firm matches. Rows may omit the clone size; those that give it use once, few, many or a size class.

TRBJ1-1	NA	TRBV2	NA	TGTGCCAGCACACCGGAGGCTGAAGCTTTCTTT	CASTPEAEAFF
TRBJ1-3	NA	TRBV5-5	TRBD1	TGTGCCAGCAGCCTACGGGACAGATCTGGAAACACCATATATTTT	CASSLRDRSGNTIYF
TRBJ1-5	NA	TRBV15	TRBD1	TGTGCCACCAGCGGTGGGACAGATCAGCCCCAGCATTTT	CATSGGTDQPQHF
TRBJ2-3	NA	TRBV7-7	TRBD2	TGTGCCAGCAGCCGAGGGACTAGCGGGGGGGGCCTCACAGATACGCAGTATTTT	CASSRGTSGGGLTDTQYF
TRBJ2-3	NA	TRBV13	TRBD2	TGTGCCAGCAGCTCAACCGGGACTAGCGGGGTGTTT	CASSSTGTSGVF
TRBJ1-1	NA	TRBV29-1	TRBD1	TGCAGCGTTGAACGGAGGGACAGGTTGAACACTGAAGCTTTCTTT	CSVERRDRLNTEAFF
TRBJ2-7	NA	TRBV5-1	NA	TGCGCCAGCAGCTTAGGGACAAAAACCCACGAGCAGTACTTC	CASSLGTKTHEQYF
TRBJ1-6	NA	TRBV7-9	NA	TGTGCCAGCAGCCCCGGACTCCGGCAGCCGAATTCACCCCTCCACTTT	CASSPGLRQPNSPLHF
TRBJ1-2	once	TRBV5-1	NA	TGCGCCAGCAGCTTGGGACAGTTGGACTATGGCTACACCTTC	CASSLGQLDYGYTF
TRBJ1-1	NA	TRBV19	NA	TGTGCCAGTAGCCCCGTCCGGAACACTGAAGCTTTCTTT	CASSPVRNTEAFF
TRBJ2-5	few	TRBV7-3	TRBD2	TGTGCCAGCAGCCCCGGGACTACCCAAGAGACCCAGTACTTC	CASSPGTTQETQYF
TRBJ1-1	NA	TRBV6-6	TRBD1	TGTGCCAGCAACACAGACCAGGGGGCGTTTGGCACTGAAGCTTTCTTT	CASNTDQGAFGTEAFF
TRBJ2-2	NA	TRBV14	TRBD1	TGTGCCAGCAGCCAAGACGGACAGGATAACACCGGGGAGCTGTTTTTT	CASSQDGQDNTGELFF
TRBJ1-1	NA	TRBV14	NA	TGTGCCAGCAGCCAAGCTCTCCAGTTCACTGAAGCTTTCTTT	CASSQALQFTEAFF
TRBJ2-2	NA	TRBV30	NA	TGTGCCTGGAGTGTAACGGGTTCCGGGGAGCTGTTTTTT	CAWSVTGSGELFF
TRBJ1-5	NA	TRBV30	NA	TGTGCCTGGAGTGTTAGAAGCAATCAGCCCCAGCATTTT	CAWSVRSNQPQHF
TRBJ1-6	NA	TRBV6-5	NA	TGTGCCAGCAGTTACTCGATGTCAGTCGATAATTCACCCCTCCACTTT	CASSYSMSVDNSPLHF
TRBJ1-1	NA	TRBV2	NA	TGTGCCGGGAGGCTGAACACTGAAGCTTTCTTT	CAGRLNTEAFF
TRBJ1-2	NA	TRBV6-1	NA	TGTGCCAGCATCGAAACAGGTTTCCAGAGCTATGGCTACACCTTC	CASIETGFQSYGYTF
TRBJ2-7	NA	TRBV7-2	NA	TGTGCCAGCAGCTTAGAGGCCAGGGGGGTCTACGAGCAGTACTTC	CASSLEARGVYEQYF
TRBJ1-5	NA	TRBV21-1	NA	TGTGCCAGCAGACAACAGGGGTATAGCAATCAGCCCCAGCATTTT	CASRQQGYSNQPQHF
TRBJ1-1	NA	TRBV5-1	NA	TGCGCCAGCAGCGTCCAGGGGAACACTGAAGCTTTCTTT	CASSVQGNTEAFF
TRBJ1-4	NA	TRBV18	TRBD1	TGTGCCAGCTCCCACGGGACAGGACGCCTAACTAATGAAAAACTGTTTTTT	CASSHGTGRLTNEKLFF
TRBJ2-3	NA	TRBV2	NA	TGTGCCAGCAGCGGGGACATACCAGATACGCAGTATTTT	CASSGDIPDTQYF
TRBJ2-2	NA	TRBV7-8	TRBD1	TGTGCCAGCAGCAAGAGGCCCGGACAGGGTAACACCGGGGAGCTGTTTTTT	CASSKRPGQGNTGELFF
TRBJ1-2	NA	TRBV9	TRBD1	TGTGCCAGCAGCGTAGTTCGGACAGGGGCTAACTATGGCTACACCTTC	CASSVVRTGANYGYTF
TRBJ1-5	once	TRBV2	NA	TGTGCCAGCAGCCCGGGGTTAAGGGATCAGCCCCAGCATTTT	CASSPGLRDQPQHF
TRBJ2-2	NA	TRBV29-1	NA	TGCAGCGTTCAATTCGCAGCGAACACCGGGGAGCTGTTTTTT	CSVQFAANTGELFF
TRBJ1-1	once	TRBV13	NA	TGTGCCAGCAGCTCCCAGGTCATGAACACTGAAGCTTTCTTT	CASSSQVMNTEAFF
TRBJ2-2	once	TRBV7-3	NA	TGTGCCAGCAGCTGGGCCGGTTTCGACACCGGGGAGCTGTTTTTT	CASSWAGFDTGELFF
TRBJ1-2	NA	TRBV6-4	TRBD1	TGTGCCAGCAGTGACTCCCCTGACAGGGTTGGCTACACCTTC	CASSDSPDRVGYTF
TRBJ2-7	NA	TRBV6-5	TRBD2	TGTGCCAGCAGCCCGGGGACTAGCATTCTTGTCGAGCAGTACTTC	CASSPGTSILVEQYF
TRBJ2-1	NA	TRBV5-1	TRBD1	TGCGCCAGCAGCGAGGGACAGGGATCCTACAATGAGCAGTTCTTC	CASSEGQGSYNEQFF
TRBJ1-1	NA	TRBV18	NA	TGTGCCAGCTCACCACTCCCCGATGTCGGGAACACTGAAGCTTTCTTT	CASSPLPDVGNTEAFF
TRBJ2-1	once	TRBV7-7	NA	TGTGCCAGCAGCTTAATTTCGGGAGAAAGCGATGAGCAGTTCTTC	CASSLISGESDEQFF
TRBJ1-1	once	TRBV5-5	NA	TGTGCCAGCAGCTTCTCCACTGAAGCTTTCTTT	CASSFSTEAFF
TRBJ2-1	NA	TRBV19	TRBD2	TGTGCCAGTAGTATCTCGCCCCTAGCGGGGGCTGGCAATGAGCAGTTCTTC	CASSISPLAGAGNEQFF
TRBJ1-6	NA	TRBV27	TRBD1	TGTGCCAGCATGGGACAGGGGTTGGGGCCACCCCTCCACTTT	CASMGQGLGPPLHF
TRBJ1-4	NA	TRBV5-6	TRBD1	TGTGCCAGCAGCTTGGTGGTCCGGGACAGCACGGATGAAAAACTGTTTTTT	CASSLVVRDSTDEKLFF
TRBJ2-6	NA	TRBV6-1	NA	TGTGCCAGCAGTGAATGGGTCAGGTCTTCCGGGGCCAACGTCCTGACTTTC	CASSEWVRSSGANVLTF
TRBJ1-5	few	TRBV18	NA	TGTGCCAGCTCACCATCCAGGGATCAGCCCCAGCATTTT	CASSPSRDQPQHF
TRBJ2-5	NA	TRBV2	TRBD1	TGTGCCAGCAGCCAGGGACAGGGCTCTGGAGAGACCCAGTACTTC	CASSQGQGSGETQYF
TRBJ1-1	NA	TRBV18	TRBD1	TGTGCCAGCTCACCAAGCCAGGGGGCCACTGAAGCTTTCTTT	CASSPSQGATEAFF
TRBJ1-2	NA	TRBV5-6	NA	TGTGCCAGCAGCTTGTGGGAGGGCTACACCTTC	CASSLWEGYTF
TRBJ2-3	NA	TRBV25-1	TRBD1	TGTGCCAGCAGAAATAAAGCGGGACAGGGTAGCACAGATACGCAGTATTTT	CASRNKAGQGSTDTQYF
TRBJ2-5	once	TRBV5-1	NA	TGCGCCAGCAGCTTGGCCCCGGACAGTAGGCTTCGTCAAGAGACCCAGTACTTC	CASSLAPDSRLRQETQYF
TRBJ2-5	NA	TRBV19	NA	TGTGCCAGTAGTATCCAGAGGGTCGCCCTCAGAGAGACCCAGTACTTC	CASSIQRVALRETQYF
TRBJ1-1	NA	TRBV19	NA	TGTGCCAGTAGGGTTCTAGGGGTATGGAGTGAAGCTTTCTTT	CASRVLGVWSEAFF
TRBJ1-4	NA	TRBV7-2	NA	TGTGCCAGCAGCTTAGTGGGGACTTCGGGTGAAAAACTGTTTTTT	CASSLVGTSGEKLFF
TRBJ1-1	NA	TRBV29-1	NA	TGCAGCGTTGAGGGTCGGGGAACTGAAGCTTTCTTT	CSVEGRGTEAFF
TRBJ2-7	NA	TRBV7-6	TRBD1	TGTGCCAGCAGCCAGACAGGGGCCGAGCAGTACTTC	CASSQTGAEQYF
TRBJ2-1	once	TRBV18	NA	TGTGCCAGCTCCCCGGACAGTACCTCCTACAATGAGCAGTTCTTC	CASSPDSTSYNEQFF
TRBJ2-1	NA	TRBV10-1	NA	TGCGCCAGCAGTGCCCACGCGGCTAAAATGTCGGATGAGCAGTTCTTC	CASSAHAAKMSDEQFF
TRBJ2-7	NA	TRBV13	NA	TGTGCCAGCAGCTTATACAGAAGAAACGAGCAGTACTTC	CASSLYRRNEQYF
TRBJ1-2	NA	TRBV7-2	TRBD1	TGTGCCAGCAGCTTAGCAGGGACAGTTATAGCTAACTATGGCTACACCTTC	CASSLAGTVIANYGYTF
TRBJ1-2	NA	TRBV7-6	TRBD1	TGTGCCAGCAGCCCCCAGACAGGGGGCTCGAATGGCTACACCTTC	CASSPQTGGSNGYTF
TRBJ2-6	NA	TRBV10-2	NA	TGCGCCAGCAGCAAGCTGTCGAACTCTGGGGCCAACGTCCTGACTTTC	CASSKLSNSGANVLTF
TRBJ2-3	NA	TRBV7-3	TRBD2	TGTGCCAGCAGCTTAATAGGGCTAGCGGGGGGGGGTAGGAACACAGATACGCAGTATTTT	CASSLIGLAGGGRNTDTQYF